This T cell receptor (beta chain) derives from a study of response to subunit inactivated influenza vaccine. General study points: Each seasonal flu vaccination may recruit only limited new T cells, authors suggested.

MiXCR, run by TCRdb on the RT-PCR reads, gives a single entry per CDR3 protein. This table holds more than 700,000 distinct CDR3 sequences, 21% found once. The CDR3 covers 13 residues. With 0 bases removed from V and 6 bases from J, the gap between germline ends came to 8 bases. Germline lookup yields CDR1 SGHTA and CDR2 FQGNSA. On this clonotype itself: Its antigen is undetermined.

The source was PBMCs from blood, collected 4 to 6 days after vaccination. The clonotype comes from a man aged 45-65 years who received an inactivated influenza vaccine. The chain is built from TRBV7-2 and TRBJ1-2; no reliable D call. The CDR3: CASSLALRDGYTF. DNA of the CDR3: TGTGCCAGCAGCTTAGCGCTTAGGGATGGCTACACCTTC.